The sample holds a few counts of the clone carrying this T cell receptor (beta chain). MiXCR was run by TCRdb on the 5' RACE reads, yielding one entry per CDR3 protein. Here the sample spans 40,000 to 60,000 distinct CDR3 sequences, over 15% being singletons. This specimen belongs to a study of chronic HIV infection and antiretroviral therapy. The germline V and J ends were trimmed by 8 bases and 0 bases, with 11 bases remaining between them. CDR3 length equals 15 residues. The germline gives CDR1 SEHNR, CDR2 FQNEAQ (reference sequence). The sequenced sample consisted of peripheral blood. The receptor's source is an adult who had HIV and had not received antiretroviral therapy, or was an uninfected healthy control (not recorded which). This rearrangement joins TRBV7-9 to TRBJ1-6; TRBD1 might be the D (5 bases). CDR3 bases: TGTGCCAGCTCCCCGACAGCCTCCTATAATTCACCCCTCCACTTT. This sequence encodes CASSPTASYNSPLHF.